One and the same sample provided the 25 T cell receptor beta chains below, sequenced in a study of vaccination and CD4 T cells after COVID-19. Their antigens remain unidentified. The treatment was: approximately nine-day PBMC culture with coronavirus spike peptide pools or control peptides (ViraFEST assay). An Oncomine TCR Beta short-read assay was used to sequence the DNA from cultured CD4+ T cells. TCRdb passed the PCR reads through MiXCR, listing each CDR3 protein once. Here the sample spans some 15,000 distinct CDR3 sequences, around 55% being singletons. The material sequenced was CD4+ T cells from blood, cultured in vitro. The receptors come from a human donor who had recovered from COVID-19.

A single count supports this clonotype. V is TRBV19 and J is TRBJ1-2, with TRBD1 identical over 7 bases. This CDR3 comprises 13 residues. Losses at the gene ends were 4 bases for V and 10 bases for J; bases not matched to a gene: 9. Germline lookup yields CDR1 LNHDA and CDR2 SQIVND (reference sequence). CDR3 DNA: TGTGCCAGTAGTACGAACAGGGGCCGAAACTACACCTTC. The encoded protein is CASSTNRGRNYTF.

The rearrangement joins TRBV7-9 to TRBJ1-2; D not certain. Germline lookup yields CDR1 SEHNR and CDR2 FQNEAQ (reference sequence). The CDR3 has 13 amino acids. Deletions cut 2 bases from V and 3 bases from J, with 7 bases between. CDR3 coding DNA: TGTGCCAGCAGCTTAATTGTGGACTATGGCTACACCTTC. The encoded protein is CASSLIVDYGYTF.

The chain uses TRBV5-4 and TRBJ1-1; maybe TRBD1 (6 bases). The V end lost 2 bases, the J end lost 3 bases, and 11 bases lay between the germline ends. The CDR3 spans 14 residues. Per the germline V gene, CDR1 is SGHNT and CDR2 is YYREEE (reference sequence). CDR3 sequence: CASSLQGAYTEAFF. The CDR3 DNA is TGTGCCAGCAGCTTACAGGGAGCTTACACTGAAGCTTTCTTT.

This clonotype appeared a single time. V gene TRBV2 combines with J gene TRBJ2-4; 8 positions match TRBD2. The length of the CDR3 is 16 residues. V dropped 4 bases and J dropped 0; count of bases not matched to a gene: 5. Germline CDR1 SNHLY, CDR2 FYNNEI. This CDR3 is CASSGGAGAAKNIQYF. The DNA of the CDR3 is TGTGCCAGCAGTGGTGGAGCGGGGGCAGCCAAAAACATTCAGTACTTC.

The V and J genes are TRBV20-1 and TRBJ2-1, with TRBD2 matching 8 bases. Germline V gene sequence: CDR1 DFQATT, CDR2 SNEGSKA (reference sequence). Trimming at V came to 0 bases and at J to 6 bases, leaving 10 bases not matched to a gene. This CDR3 is built from 16 residues. CDR3 residues: CSARDLGTSYSNEQFF. The CDR3, as DNA: TGCAGTGCTAGAGATCTTGGGACTAGTTATAGCAATGAGCAGTTCTTC.

By share, this clonotype ranks as medium-sized. The chain combines TRBV6-1 with TRBJ2-3; D is uncertain. The CDR3 is 14 residues long. The germline V gene encodes CDR1 MNHNS and CDR2 SASEGT. V gave up 6 bases and J gave up 1 base, with 11 bases separating them. CDR3 sequence (DNA): TGTGCCAGCAGACGACCAGGTGGCACAGATACGCAGTATTTT. Protein: CASRRPGGTDTQYF.

This clonotype has just a few counts. CDR3 nucleotide sequence: TGCAGTGCCAGGACTAGCGGGAGCACAGATACGCAGTATTTT. This translates into CSARTSGSTDTQYF. The gene calls are TRBV20-1 and TRBJ2-3; 11 bases align to TRBD2. This CDR3 comprises 14 residues. The germline V gene encodes CDR1 DFQATT and CDR2 SNEGSKA (reference sequence). V was pared by 6 bases and J by 0 bases, with 2 bases of the junction left unmatched.

This clonotype was detected only a few times. This chain joins TRBV27 and TRBJ1-5; 8 bases match TRBD1. The CDR3 has 16 residues. Germline CDR1 and CDR2: MNHEY and SMNVEV (reference sequence). The junction had 6 bases not matched to a gene; V was cut back by 5 bases and J by 0 bases. The CDR3 DNA reads TGTGCCAGCAGTCCCTGGACAGGGTATAGCAATCAGCCCCAGCATTTT. This encodes CASSPWTGYSNQPQHF.

V is TRBV7-2 and J is TRBJ2-5; D not resolved. The ends were cut back, 5 bases at V and 5 bases at J, with 6 bases in the middle. The CDR3 totals 11 residues. The germline V gene has CDR1 SGHTA and CDR2 FQGNSA. The CDR3 here is CASSRTETQYF. For the CDR3, the DNA is TGTGCCAGCAGCCGCACGGAGACCCAGTACTTC.

The chain couples TRBV15 to TRBJ2-3, with D unclear. CDR3 length: 13 amino acids. V was clipped by 5 bases and J by 1 base, with 7 bases between them. Germline V gene sequence: CDR1 LNHNV, CDR2 YYDKDF (reference sequence). CDR3 in DNA: TGTGCCACCAGCGATTGGGGCACAGATACGCAGTATTTT. It yields the protein CATSDWGTDTQYF. Full variable domain (outside the CDR3, taken from reference TRBV15 and TRBJ2-3): DAMVIQNPRYQVTQFGKPVTLSCSQTLNHNVMYWYQQKSSQAPKLLFHYYDKDFNNEADTPDNFQSRRPNTSFCFLDIRSPGLGDTAMYLCATSDWGTDTQYFGPGTRLTVL.

This chain links TRBV10-3 with TRBJ2-1; 7 nucleotides agree with TRBD2. The J segment lost 7 bases and the V segment lost 6 bases, leaving 12 bases of the junction unmatched. Germline CDR1 is ENHRY and CDR2 is SYGVKD. This CDR3 is built from 15 residues. CDR3 nucleotide sequence: TGTGCCATCAGCCCTAGCGGCACAGGTATAAATGAGCAGTTCTTC. It translates to CAISPSGTGINEQFF.

The chain has TRBV25-1 and TRBJ2-3; D is ambiguous. Germline assignment: CDR1 MGHDK and CDR2 SYGVNS. V lost 2 bases, J lost 1 base, and 10 bases lay in between. The CDR3 runs to 15 residues. The CDR3 region is CASSEIGRRTDTQYF. CDR3 bases: TGTGCCAGCAGTGAAATTGGAAGACGCACAGATACGCAGTATTTT.

A single count supports this clonotype. This chain joins TRBV28 and TRBJ1-3, with TRBD1 as a possible D gene (5 bases). The CDR3 spans 14 residues. Deletions cut 6 bases from V and 0 bases from J, with 9 bases between. CDR1 MDHEN and CDR2 SYDVKM come from the germline V gene. CDR3 sequence reads: CASRGQGSGNTIYF. CDR3 coding DNA: TGTGCCAGCAGGGGGCAGGGCTCTGGAAACACCATATATTTT.

This clonotype was seen a handful of times. V is TRBV6-1 and J is TRBJ1-5; 7 bases are shared with TRBD1. Germline V gives CDR1 MNHNS, CDR2 SASEGT. The CDR3 is 15 amino acids. V was pared by 6 bases and J by 2 bases, with 7 bases of the junction left unmatched. The CDR3 is CASSETGFGNQPQHF. The CDR3 DNA reads TGTGCCAGCAGCGAGACAGGGTTCGGCAATCAGCCCCAGCATTTT.

The rearrangement joins TRBV2 to TRBJ1-6; D is undetermined. The V gene lost 1 base and the J gene lost 5 bases, with 6 bases spanning the gap. The CDR3 consists of 14 residues. The germline CDR1 and CDR2 sequences are SNHLY and FYNNEI. The CDR3 DNA sequence: TGTGCCAGCAGTGAAGTGCGGAATAATTCACCCCTCCACTTT. Its translation: CASSEVRNNSPLHF. Together with reference TRBV2 and TRBJ1-6, the CDR3 gives the full variable domain: EPEVTQTPSHQVTQMGQEVILRCVPISNHLYFYWYRQILGQKVEFLVSFYNNEISEKSEIFDDQFSVERPDGSNFTLKIRSTKLEDSAMYFCASSEVRNNSPLHFGNGTRLTVT.

The rearrangement links TRBV6-2 or TRBV6-3 to TRBJ1-1, with a possible D match to TRBD1 (5 bases). Germline-derived CDR1 and CDR2 are MNHEY and SVGEGT. CDR3 length: 17 residues. V lost 2 bases and J 5 bases, leaving 21 bases between the germline ends. The CDR3 sequence: CASSYRIVGGERTEAFF. In nucleotides, the CDR3 is TGTGCCAGCAGTTACCGGATCGTGGGGGGAGAAAGGACTGAAGCTTTCTTT.

V usage is TRBV30 and J usage is TRBJ2-7; TRBD2 matches at 12 bases. With V trimmed by 3 bases and J by 4 bases, 4 bases remained unmatched. The length of the CDR3 is 14 residues. Germline lookup yields CDR1 GTSNPN and CDR2 SVGIG (reference sequence). CDR3 amino acids: CAWRRTSGNYEQYF. DNA of the CDR3: TGTGCCTGGAGGAGGACTAGCGGGAATTACGAGCAGTACTTC.

The chain combines TRBV19 with TRBJ1-5; D gene unclear. This CDR3 has 14 amino acids. Germline V gene lookup returns CDR1 LNHDA and CDR2 SQIVND (reference sequence). The V end was cut by 3 bases, the J end by 3 bases, with 9 bases between. CDR3 in amino acids: CASSIGSLNQPQHF. Here the CDR3 DNA reads TGTGCCAGTAGTATTGGCAGTCTCAATCAGCCCCAGCATTTT.

The sample holds a few counts of this clonotype. The chain combines TRBV20-1 with TRBJ1-5; D possibly corresponds to TRBD1 (5 bases). The V end was cut by 3 bases, the J end by 4 bases, with 19 bases between. Germline assignment: CDR1 DFQATT and CDR2 SNEGSKA (reference sequence). The CDR3 sequence is 16 residues long. The CDR3 region has the DNA TGCAGTGCTAGGGATTCGGGGGGGACCTTTAATCAGCCCCAGCATTTT. Residues: CSARDSGGTFNQPQHF.

V and J are TRBV7-2 and TRBJ1-5; TRBD1 matches 8 bases. There are 14 residues in the CDR3. With 8 bases clipped from V and 6 bases from J, the junction kept 9 bases outside the gene matches. Germline V lookup: CDR1 SGHTA, CDR2 FQGNSA. CDR3 in amino acids: CASGPRGLGQPQHF. CDR3 DNA: TGTGCCAGCGGTCCCAGGGGGCTTGGTCAGCCCCAGCATTTT.

The chain has TRBV12-3 or TRBV12-4 and TRBJ2-1; 8 nucleotides match TRBD2. Trimming at V came to 5 bases and at J to 2 bases, leaving 5 bases not matched to a gene. The CDR3 extends over 15 amino acids. DNA for the CDR3: TGTGCCAGCAGTCTCGGGACTAGTCCCTACAATGAGCAGTTCTTC. This gives the protein CASSLGTSPYNEQFF.

The chain is built from TRBV19 and TRBJ1-5, with unresolved D. V lost 5 bases and J 1 base, leaving 6 bases between the germline ends. The CDR3 contains 13 residues. The germline V gene encodes CDR1 LNHDA and CDR2 SQIVND (reference sequence). The CDR3 reads CASSVDSNQPQHF. The DNA of the CDR3 is TGTGCCAGTAGTGTGGACAGCAATCAGCCCCAGCATTTT.

J is TRBJ1-6 and V is TRBV20-1; D is unclear. Trimming removed 5 bases from V and 7 bases from J, with 12 bases in between. This CDR3 comprises 13 residues. Germline assignment: CDR1 DFQATT and CDR2 SNEGSKA (reference sequence). The CDR3 sequence: CSALTAGNSPLHF. CDR3 coding DNA: TGCAGTGCTCTAACGGCGGGCAATTCACCCCTCCACTTT.

J is TRBJ2-6 and V is TRBV6-1; D unresolved. Germline-derived CDR1 and CDR2 are MNHNS and SASEGT. The ends were cut back, 8 bases at V and 0 bases at J, with 2 bases in the middle. The length of the CDR3 is 12 residues. CDR3 in amino acids: CASLSGANVLTF. CDR3 sequence (DNA): TGTGCCAGCCTCTCTGGGGCCAACGTCCTGACTTTC.

This clonotype turned up a few times. The chain recombines TRBV6-1 with TRBJ2-5; 7 bases fit TRBD2. The J segment lost 2 bases and the V segment lost 5 bases, leaving 8 bases of the junction unmatched. The CDR3 length is 15 residues. Per germline, CDR1 MNHNS and CDR2 SASEGT. CDR3 coding DNA: TGTGCCAGCAGTCGCCCGGGGGAGGGGCAAGAGACCCAGTACTTC. It yields the protein CASSRPGEGQETQYF.